The clone carrying this T cell receptor beta chain occurred many times. The antigen is unknown. This specimen belongs to a study of neurological immune-mediated disorders. Study-level findings and limits: Multiple sclerosis was found to have the least TCR clonal expansion, below healthy controls, and HTLV-1-associated myelopathy the most.

Unsorted libraries were generated from 2 million PBMCs held at -80 degrees C. By 5'RACE with 10-nucleotide random UMIs, the cDNA was made. TCRdb used MiXCR to reprocess the 5' RACE reads, holding one entry per CDR3 protein. Of fewer than 25,000 distinct CDR3 sequences listed, more than 10% are singletons. The junction had 5 bases not matched to a gene; V was cut back by 4 bases and J by 4 bases. Germline V gene lookup returns CDR1 MNHEY and CDR2 SVGEGT. This CDR3 is 15 amino acids long. The sequence was obtained from a woman aged 55-69 years with HTLV-1-associated myelopathy (HAM/TSP). This chain joins TRBV6-2 or TRBV6-3 and TRBJ1-5; 9 nucleotides agree with TRBD1. Material for sequencing was PBMCs. In nucleotides, the CDR3 is TGTGCCAGCAGTTTGGGACAGGGTGAGAATCAGCCCCAGCATTTT. Encoded protein: CASSLGQGENQPQHF.